These T cell receptor beta chains were read from a single sample in a study of blood T cell repertoires in COVID-19. TCRdb's table, derived via immunoSEQ multiplex PCR, lists solely in-frame clones and lacks some. This sample has over 250,000 clones, with roughly 89% found just once. Material for sequencing was PBMCs or T cells enriched from blood (not recorded which). Every receptor here comes from a woman between 18 and 29 years old who had recovered from COVID-19. Each CDR3 is given with its conserved first and last residue. A D gene is named only where the DNA matches it firmly. Not all rows give a size; the values are once, few, many and, for expanded clones, a class.

j_gene: TRBJ1-2
abundance: .
len: 15
v_gene: TRBV2
d_gene: .
CDR3aa: CASSLSTGTPNGYTF
CDR3nt: TGTGCCAGCAGTTTATCGACCGGGACACCTAATGGCTACACCTTC

j_gene: TRBJ1-4
abundance: once
len: 14
v_gene: TRBV27
d_gene: TRBD1
CDR3aa: CASRGTATNEKLFF
CDR3nt: TGTGCCAGCAGGGGGACAGCAACTAATGAAAAACTGTTTTTT

j_gene: TRBJ2-7
abundance: .
len: 18
v_gene: TRBV5-4
d_gene: .
CDR3aa: CASSHTTQDSGAAYEQYF
CDR3nt: TGTGCCAGCAGCCATACTACTCAAGACTCCGGCGCAGCCTACGAGCAGTACTTC

j_gene: TRBJ1-1
abundance: .
len: 16
v_gene: TRBV14
d_gene: .
CDR3aa: CASSQELFREGTEAFF
CDR3nt: TGTGCCAGCAGCCAAGAGTTGTTCAGGGAGGGCACTGAAGCTTTCTTT

j_gene: TRBJ2-3
abundance: .
len: 16
v_gene: TRBV5-1
d_gene: .
CDR3aa: CASSLEGVSSTDTQYF
CDR3nt: TGCGCCAGCAGCCTGGAGGGGGTATCTAGCACAGATACGCAGTATTTT

j_gene: TRBJ2-2
abundance: .
len: 13
v_gene: TRBV19
d_gene: .
CDR3aa: CASSGTATGELFF
CDR3nt: TGTGCCAGTAGCGGGACTGCTACCGGGGAGCTGTTTTTT

j_gene: TRBJ1-5
abundance: .
len: 15
v_gene: TRBV11-2
d_gene: TRBD1
CDR3aa: CASSLGTGGNQPQHF
CDR3nt: TGTGCCAGCAGCTTAGGGACAGGGGGCAATCAGCCCCAGCATTTT

j_gene: TRBJ2-7
abundance: .
len: 12
v_gene: TRBV27
d_gene: .
CDR3aa: CASSSQGLGQYF
CDR3nt: TGTGCCAGCAGTTCCCAGGGATTGGGGCAGTACTTC

j_gene: TRBJ2-7
abundance: .
len: 15
v_gene: TRBV18
d_gene: TRBD2
CDR3aa: CASSSGLAGVKEQYF
CDR3nt: TGTGCCAGCTCATCGGGACTAGCGGGAGTGAAAGAGCAGTACTTC

j_gene: TRBJ1-1
abundance: .
len: 15
v_gene: TRBV28
d_gene: TRBD1
CDR3aa: CATQPSGQGNTEAFF
CDR3nt: TGTGCCACCCAACCCTCGGGACAGGGAAACACTGAAGCTTTCTTT

j_gene: TRBJ1-6
abundance: .
len: 16
v_gene: TRBV7-2
d_gene: TRBD1
CDR3aa: CASSLGTGKRNSPLHF
CDR3nt: TGTGCCAGCAGCTTAGGGACAGGGAAGAGAAATTCACCCCTCCACTTT